Each of the 18 T cell receptor beta chains below was sequenced from the same sample in a study of T cell changes during pregnancy in multiple sclerosis. The assay was immunoSEQ multiplex PCR, and TCRdb's table has in-frame clones only and misses some. The sample has fewer than 55,000 clones, 80% to 95% seen once. The material sequenced was peripheral blood, taken after pregnancy. These receptors were obtained from a female donor with multiple sclerosis, enrolled in a pregnancy study.

The table lists this clone with a count of one. The chain links TRBV2 to TRBJ1-5; TRBD1 is a possible D gene (6 bases). CDR1 is SNHLY, CDR2 FYNNEI, per germline. V lost 6 bases, J lost 0 bases, and 12 bases lay in between. The CDR3 consists of 15 residues. CDR3 loop: CASSTRQVSNQPQHF. CDR3 coding DNA: TGTGCCAGCAGCACTCGACAGGTTAGCAATCAGCCCCAGCATTTT.

This chain links TRBV6-5 with TRBJ1-1, with TRBD1 identical over 9 bases. The V gene's germline CDR1 is MNHEY and CDR2 SVGAGI. The V gene end was trimmed by 4 bases and the J gene end by 3 bases; junction bases not matched to a gene: 9. There are 16 residues in the CDR3. CDR3 in amino acids: CASSSRHRGQYTEAFF. The CDR3 coding sequence is TGTGCCAGCAGTTCCCGTCACAGGGGGCAGTACACTGAAGCTTTCTTT.

The chain has TRBV7-3 and TRBJ1-1; 11 bases fit TRBD1. The CDR3 runs to 16 residues. Germline assignment: CDR1 SGHTA and CDR2 FQGTGA. V lost 5 bases to trimming and J lost 7 bases; unmatched junction nucleotides: 12. CDR3 in amino acids: CASSPRTGGLAGEAFF. The CDR3 bases are TGTGCCAGCAGCCCGAGGACAGGGGGCTTAGCTGGTGAAGCTTTCTTT.

The chain carries TRBV6-1 and TRBJ1-1, with TRBD1 as a possible D gene (5 bases). The germline V and J ends were trimmed by 11 bases and 3 bases, with 16 bases remaining between them. The CDR3 contains 13 residues. From germline, CDR1 is MNHNS and CDR2 SASEGT. The CDR3 here is CASTGGWDTEAFF. The CDR3 DNA follows: TGTGCCTCCACCGGGGGTTGGGACACTGAAGCTTTCTTT.

Of note for this clone: The same CDR3 can be traced to other DNA sequences in this sample. The chain has TRBV14 and TRBJ2-7, with TRBD2 as a possible D gene (5 bases). Trimming took 0 bases from V and 7 from J, leaving 13 bases between them. CDR1 is SGHDN, CDR2 FVKESK, per germline. The CDR3 contains 14 residues. The CDR3 region is CASSQDLGRGEQYF. The CDR3 DNA sequence: TGTGCCAGCAGCCAAGATTTGGGCAGAGGGGAGCAGTACTTC.

The gene calls are TRBV6-5 and TRBJ1-1, with D possibly matching TRBD1 (5 bases). The CDR3 spans 16 residues. Germline lookup yields CDR1 MNHEY and CDR2 SVGAGI. The V gene lost 0 bases and the J gene lost 4 bases, with 15 bases spanning the gap. The CDR3 loop reads CASSYSFGGLFTEAFF. The CDR3 DNA follows: TGTGCCAGCAGTTACTCTTTTGGGGGGTTATTCACTGAAGCTTTCTTT.

This chain links TRBV7-3 with TRBJ2-1, with TRBD2 identical over 9 bases. The CDR3 extends over 15 amino acids. The germline CDR1 and CDR2 sequences are SGHTA and FQGTGA. V dropped 1 base and J dropped 10; count of bases not matched to a gene: 8. CDR3 sequence: CASSLSPGLAREQFF. The CDR3 nucleotides read TGTGCCAGCAGCTTAAGCCCGGGACTAGCCAGGGAGCAGTTCTTC. Drawing the rest from reference TRBV7-3 and TRBJ2-1, the complete variable domain is GAGVSQTPSNKVTEKGKYVELRCDPISGHTALYWYRQSLGQGPEFLIYFQGTGAADDSGLPNDRFFAVRPEGSVSTLKIQRTERGDSAVYLCASSLSPGLAREQFFGPGTRLTVL.

This chain connects TRBV2 to TRBJ1-5; perhaps TRBD1 as D (5 bases). This CDR3 spans 15 amino acids. Germline V lookup: CDR1 SNHLY, CDR2 FYNNEI. V was clipped by 5 bases and J by 2 bases, with 13 bases between them. CDR3 DNA: TGTGCCAGCAGTAGAGGCAGGGAGGGCAATCAGCCCCAGCATTTT. Translation gives CASSRGREGNQPQHF.

The sample holds a few counts of this clone. This sequence joins TRBV19 and TRBJ1-5; D is unclear. In germline, CDR1 is LNHDA, CDR2 SQIVND (reference sequence). The V end lost 1 base, the J end lost 4 bases, and 8 bases lay between the germline ends. The CDR3 length is 14 residues. The CDR3 DNA is TGTGCCAGTAGTATAGGAGGAATAAATCAGCCCCAGCATTTT. Residues: CASSIGGINQPQHF.

The chain combines TRBV4-3 with TRBJ2-6, with 8 bases matching TRBD2. The CDR3 sequence is 19 residues long. Germline V gives CDR1 LGHNA, CDR2 YSLEER. Trimming cost V 0 bases and J 5 bases; bases outside gene matches: 12. The CDR3 protein is CASSQEADSGTVWANVLTF. Written as DNA, the CDR3 is TGCGCCAGCAGCCAAGAGGCAGATAGCGGGACTGTCTGGGCCAACGTCCTGACTTTC.

This clone was seen just once. CDR3 DNA: TGTGCCAGCAGCTTTAGCGGGGGGGCCCGGGAGACCCAGTACTTC. Its protein is CASSFSGGARETQYF. The chain combines TRBV7-9 with TRBJ2-5; 11 bases map to TRBD2. Germline values: CDR1 SEHNR, CDR2 FQNEAQ (reference sequence). The CDR3 extends over 15 amino acids. J gave up 5 bases and V 3 bases, and 5 bases lay outside the gene matches.

The CDR3 DNA is TGTGCCAGCAGCCGCCCATGGGTAGGAGAAGAAGCTTTCTTT. As protein: CASSRPWVGEEAFF. The chain carries TRBV11-1 and TRBJ1-1, with D uncertain. Trimming removed 5 bases at V and 8 bases at J, with 18 bases between. CDR3 length equals 14 residues. Looked up from germline, CDR1 is SGHAT and CDR2 is FQDESV (reference sequence).

This rearrangement joins TRBV20-1 to TRBJ2-1, with TRBD1 as a possible D gene (5 bases). Trimming removed 6 bases at V and 8 bases at J, with 11 bases between. The germline gives CDR1 DFQATT, CDR2 SNEGSKA (reference sequence). The CDR3 contains 11 residues. CDR3 sequence (DNA): TGCAGTGCGCGAAGGGGTCATGAGCAGTTCTTC. Translating gives CSARRGHEQFF.

The chain joins TRBV27 to TRBJ1-4; 7 positions agree with TRBD1. Germline CDR1 is MNHEY and CDR2 is SMNVEV (reference sequence). CDR3 length: 15 amino acids. The V and J ends lost 1 base and 11 bases, in that order; junction bases with no gene match: 10. The CDR3 sequence: CASSLFGRGQGKLFF. CDR3 nucleotides: TGTGCCAGCAGTTTATTCGGTAGGGGGCAAGGGAAACTGTTTTTT.

The chain couples TRBV7-9 to TRBJ1-1; TRBD1 agrees at 7 bases. The V and J ends lost 5 bases and 3 bases, in that order; junction bases with no gene match: 9. The CDR3 contains 15 residues. Per germline, CDR1 SEHNR and CDR2 FQNEAQ (reference sequence). The CDR3 sequence is CASSSSTGVYTEAFF. The CDR3 DNA sequence: TGTGCCAGCAGCAGCAGCACAGGGGTATACACTGAAGCTTTCTTT.

This chain uses TRBV18 with TRBJ2-7, with a possible D match to TRBD1 (5 bases). The germline V gene encodes CDR1 KGHSH and CDR2 LQKENI. Between the trimmed V and J ends, which lost 0 bases and 3 bases, there was a span of 12 bases. This CDR3 spans 15 amino acids. In DNA, the CDR3 is TGTGCCAGCTCACCACCGGGGCAGACTTTCTACGAGCAGTACTTC. The encoded protein is CASSPPGQTFYEQYF.

The V call is TRBV9, the J call TRBJ2-1, with TRBD2 identical over 10 bases. Germline CDR1 reads SGDLS; CDR2 reads YYNGEE. The ends lost 4 bases at V and 7 bases at J; junction bases unmatched: 11. The CDR3 spans 16 residues. The CDR3 region has the DNA TGTGCCAGCAGCAAATATAGCGGGGGGAAAGAAAATGAGCAGTTCTTC. Its protein is CASSKYSGGKENEQFF. Variable domain in full (rest from reference TRBV9 and TRBJ2-1): DSGVTQTPKHLITATGQRVTLRCSPRSGDLSVYWYQQSLDQGLQFLIQYYNGEERAKGNILERFSAQQFPDLHSELNLSSLELGDSALYFCASSKYSGGKENEQFFGPGTRLTVL.

The chain carries TRBV5-4 and TRBJ1-1; D uncertain. The CDR3 has 15 residues. CDR1 is SGHNT and CDR2 is YYREEE in the germline V gene (reference sequence). Trimming left V 4 bases short and J 4 bases short, with 17 bases between. The chain's CDR3 is CASSVASGVGTEAFF. For the CDR3, the DNA is TGTGCCAGCAGCGTAGCCTCGGGTGTGGGCACTGAAGCTTTCTTT.